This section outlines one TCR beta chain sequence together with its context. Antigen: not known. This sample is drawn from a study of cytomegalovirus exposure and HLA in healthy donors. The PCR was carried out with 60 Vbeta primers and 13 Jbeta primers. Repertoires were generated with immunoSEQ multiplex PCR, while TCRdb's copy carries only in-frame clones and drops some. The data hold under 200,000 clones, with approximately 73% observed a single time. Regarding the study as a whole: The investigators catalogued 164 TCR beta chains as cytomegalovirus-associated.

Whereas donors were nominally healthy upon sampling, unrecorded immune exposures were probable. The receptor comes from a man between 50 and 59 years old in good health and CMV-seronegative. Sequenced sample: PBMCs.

CDR3 nucleotide sequence: TGTGCCAGCTCACCACCTCGCCAGAGCACAGATACGCAGTATTTT. Protein product: CASSPPRQSTDTQYF. The rearrangement links TRBV18 to TRBJ2-3; no reliable D call. Looked up from germline, CDR1 is KGHSH and CDR2 is LQKENI. The V and J ends lost 0 bases and 0 bases respectively, with 7 bases between them. CDR3 length: 15 residues.